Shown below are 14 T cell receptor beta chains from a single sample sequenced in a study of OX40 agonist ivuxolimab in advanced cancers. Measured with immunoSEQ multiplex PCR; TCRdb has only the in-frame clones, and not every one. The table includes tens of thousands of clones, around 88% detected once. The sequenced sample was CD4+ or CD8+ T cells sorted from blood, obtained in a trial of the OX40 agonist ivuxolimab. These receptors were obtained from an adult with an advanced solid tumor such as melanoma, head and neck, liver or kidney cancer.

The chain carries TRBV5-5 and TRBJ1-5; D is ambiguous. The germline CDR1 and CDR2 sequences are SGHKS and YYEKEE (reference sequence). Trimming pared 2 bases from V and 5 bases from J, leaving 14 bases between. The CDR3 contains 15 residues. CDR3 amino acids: CASSLEGELYQPQHF. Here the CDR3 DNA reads TGTGCCAGCAGCTTAGAGGGAGAGTTGTATCAGCCCCAGCATTTT.

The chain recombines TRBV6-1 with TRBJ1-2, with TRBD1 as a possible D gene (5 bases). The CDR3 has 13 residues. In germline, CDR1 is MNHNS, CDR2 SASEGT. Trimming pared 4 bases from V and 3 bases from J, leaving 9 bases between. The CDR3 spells CASSARADYGYTF. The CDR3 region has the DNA TGTGCCAGCAGTGCCAGGGCGGACTATGGCTACACCTTC.

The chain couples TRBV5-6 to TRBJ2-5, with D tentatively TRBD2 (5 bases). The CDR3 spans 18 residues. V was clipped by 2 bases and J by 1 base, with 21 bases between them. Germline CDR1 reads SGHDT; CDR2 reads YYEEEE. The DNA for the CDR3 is TGTGCCAGCAGCTTCCCCCGGAGGCACAGAGACCGCCAAGAGACCCAGTACTTC. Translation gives CASSFPRRHRDRQETQYF. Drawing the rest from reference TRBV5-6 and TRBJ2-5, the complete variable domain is DAGVTQSPTHLIKTRGQQVTLRCSPKSGHDTVSWYQQALGQGPQFIFQYYEEEERQRGNFPDRFSGHQFPNYSSELNVNALLLGDSALYLCASSFPRRHRDRQETQYFGPGTRLLVL.

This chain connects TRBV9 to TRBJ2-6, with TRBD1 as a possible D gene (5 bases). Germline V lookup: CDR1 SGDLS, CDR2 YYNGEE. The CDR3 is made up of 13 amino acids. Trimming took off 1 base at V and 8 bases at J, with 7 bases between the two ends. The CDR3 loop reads CASSVQGTNVLTF. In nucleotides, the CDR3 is TGTGCCAGCAGCGTACAGGGAACCAACGTCCTGACTTTC. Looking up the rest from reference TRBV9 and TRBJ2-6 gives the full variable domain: DSGVTQTPKHLITATGQRVTLRCSPRSGDLSVYWYQQSLDQGLQFLIQYYNGEERAKGNILERFSAQQFPDLHSELNLSSLELGDSALYFCASSVQGTNVLTFGAGSRLTVL.

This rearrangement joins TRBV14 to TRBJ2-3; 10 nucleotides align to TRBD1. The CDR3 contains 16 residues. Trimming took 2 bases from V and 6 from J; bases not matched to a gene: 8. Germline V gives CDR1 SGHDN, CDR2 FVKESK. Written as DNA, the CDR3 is TGTGCCAGCAGCCAATTTGGACAGGGGGAGTACGATACGCAGTATTTT. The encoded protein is CASSQFGQGEYDTQYF.

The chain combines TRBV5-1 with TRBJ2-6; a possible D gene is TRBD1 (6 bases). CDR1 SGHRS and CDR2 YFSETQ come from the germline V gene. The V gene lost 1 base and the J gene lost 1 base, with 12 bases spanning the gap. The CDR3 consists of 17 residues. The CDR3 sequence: CASSLSTTGSGANVLTF. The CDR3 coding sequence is TGCGCCAGCAGCTTGTCAACAACAGGGTCTGGGGCCAACGTCCTGACTTTC.

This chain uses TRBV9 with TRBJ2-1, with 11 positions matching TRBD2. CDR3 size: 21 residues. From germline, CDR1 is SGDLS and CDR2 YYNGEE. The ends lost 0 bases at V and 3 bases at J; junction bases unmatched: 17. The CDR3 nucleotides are TGTGCCAGCAGCGTAGGAATGTCTTCTAGCGGGAGGAGCTTCTTCTACAATGAGCAGTTCTTC. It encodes CASSVGMSSSGRSFFYNEQFF.

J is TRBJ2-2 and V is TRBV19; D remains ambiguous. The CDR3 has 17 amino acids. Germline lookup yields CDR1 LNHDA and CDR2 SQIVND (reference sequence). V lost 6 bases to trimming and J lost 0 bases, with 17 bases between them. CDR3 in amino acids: CASSISGRTPNTGELFF. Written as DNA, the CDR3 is TGTGCCAGTAGCATCTCGGGTCGAACTCCGAACACCGGGGAGCTGTTTTTT.

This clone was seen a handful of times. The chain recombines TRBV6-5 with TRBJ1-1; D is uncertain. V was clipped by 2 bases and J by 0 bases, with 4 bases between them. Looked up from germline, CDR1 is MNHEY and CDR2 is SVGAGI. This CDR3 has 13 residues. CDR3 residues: CASSYMVNTEAFF. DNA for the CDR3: TGTGCCAGCAGTTACATGGTGAACACTGAAGCTTTCTTT.

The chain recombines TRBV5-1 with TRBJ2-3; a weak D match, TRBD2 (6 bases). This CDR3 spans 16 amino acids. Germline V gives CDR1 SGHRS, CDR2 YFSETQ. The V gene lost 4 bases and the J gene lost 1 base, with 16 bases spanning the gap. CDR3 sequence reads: CASSLDVGSGTDTQYF. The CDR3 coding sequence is TGCGCCAGCAGCCTGGATGTCGGGAGTGGCACAGATACGCAGTATTTT. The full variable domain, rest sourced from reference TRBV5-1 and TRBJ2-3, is KAGVTQTPRYLIKTRGQQVTLSCSPISGHRSVSWYQQTPGQGLQFLFEYFSETQRNKGNFPGRFSGRQFSNSRSEMNVSTLELGDSALYLCASSLDVGSGTDTQYFGPGTRLTVL.

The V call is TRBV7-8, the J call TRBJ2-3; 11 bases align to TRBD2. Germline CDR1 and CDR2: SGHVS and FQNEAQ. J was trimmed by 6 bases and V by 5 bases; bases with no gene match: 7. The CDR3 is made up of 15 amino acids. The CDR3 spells CASSPITSGSDTQYF. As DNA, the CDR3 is TGTGCCAGCAGCCCTATTACTAGCGGGAGCGATACGCAGTATTTT.

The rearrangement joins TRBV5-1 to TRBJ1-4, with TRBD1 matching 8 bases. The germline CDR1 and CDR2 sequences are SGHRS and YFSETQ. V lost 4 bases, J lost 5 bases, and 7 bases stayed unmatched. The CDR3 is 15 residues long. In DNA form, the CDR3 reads TGCGCCAGCAGCCGTCCGGACAGGGACAATGAAAAACTGTTTTTT. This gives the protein CASSRPDRDNEKLFF.

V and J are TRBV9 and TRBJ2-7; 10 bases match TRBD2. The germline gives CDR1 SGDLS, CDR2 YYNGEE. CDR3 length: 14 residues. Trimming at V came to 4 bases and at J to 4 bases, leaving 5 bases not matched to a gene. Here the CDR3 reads CASSPLAGAYEQYF. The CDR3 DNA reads TGTGCCAGCAGCCCGCTAGCGGGAGCGTACGAGCAGTACTTC.

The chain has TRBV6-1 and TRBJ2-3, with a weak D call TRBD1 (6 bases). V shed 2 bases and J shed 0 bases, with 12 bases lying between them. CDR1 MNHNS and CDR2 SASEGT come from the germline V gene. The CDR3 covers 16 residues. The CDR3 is CASSELVTGSTDTQYF. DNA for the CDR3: TGTGCCAGCAGTGAATTGGTGACAGGTAGCACAGATACGCAGTATTTT.